The rows below give T cell receptor beta chains drawn from one sample of a study of siplizumab effects on memory and regulatory T cells. Measured with immunoSEQ multiplex PCR; TCRdb has only the in-frame clones, and not every one. The sample has some 100,000 clones, about 94% seen once; the top ten hold 0.16%. Sequenced: non-Treg CD4+ T cells sorted from blood. The receptor set was obtained from a human donor in good health. Both conserved end residues are trimmed from each CDR3. Each record gives: J gene, CDR3 length, clone size, V gene, CDR3 protein. Some rows mark clone size as missing; the rest say once, few, many or name a class of expanded clone.

j_call: TRBJ2-3
cdr3_length: 12
clone_size: -
v_call: TRBV19
cdr3_aa: ASTPGRSTDTQY

j_call: TRBJ2-1
cdr3_length: 12
clone_size: -
v_call: TRBV9
cdr3_aa: ASSVAVPRNEQF

j_call: TRBJ2-2
cdr3_length: 11
clone_size: -
v_call: TRBV27
cdr3_aa: ASSDRGAGELF

j_call: TRBJ1-2
cdr3_length: 9
clone_size: -
v_call: TRBV27
cdr3_aa: ASRANYGYT

j_call: TRBJ2-2
cdr3_length: 12
clone_size: -
v_call: TRBV7-9
cdr3_aa: ASNRQGNTGELF

j_call: TRBJ2-3
cdr3_length: 17
clone_size: -
v_call: TRBV18
cdr3_aa: ASSPGLLSQGTFTDTQY

j_call: TRBJ2-7
cdr3_length: 9
clone_size: -
v_call: TRBV10-3
cdr3_aa: AISTTLEQY

j_call: TRBJ2-3
cdr3_length: 11
clone_size: -
v_call: TRBV6-5
cdr3_aa: ASSYGISVTQY

j_call: TRBJ2-7
cdr3_length: 14
clone_size: -
v_call: TRBV27
cdr3_aa: ASSSPMRGGKHEQY

j_call: TRBJ1-3
cdr3_length: 13
clone_size: -
v_call: TRBV4-1
cdr3_aa: ASSQEAGLPNTIY

j_call: TRBJ1-2
cdr3_length: 13
clone_size: -
v_call: TRBV5-4
cdr3_aa: ASSRGQGNAYGYT

j_call: TRBJ2-6
cdr3_length: 13
clone_size: -
v_call: TRBV2
cdr3_aa: ASGGQFSGANVLT

j_call: TRBJ2-7
cdr3_length: 12
clone_size: -
v_call: TRBV19
cdr3_aa: ASSIRQGGYEQY

j_call: TRBJ1-2
cdr3_length: 12
clone_size: -
v_call: TRBV7-2
cdr3_aa: ASSLWADNYGYT

j_call: TRBJ2-5
cdr3_length: 13
clone_size: -
v_call: TRBV7-6
cdr3_aa: ASSLSQGAPETQY

j_call: TRBJ1-1
cdr3_length: 12
clone_size: -
v_call: TRBV18
cdr3_aa: ASSFYRGNTEAF

j_call: TRBJ1-4
cdr3_length: 12
clone_size: -
v_call: TRBV5-1
cdr3_aa: ASSLGQVNEKLF

j_call: TRBJ2-3
cdr3_length: 12
clone_size: once
v_call: TRBV5-6
cdr3_aa: ASSLDGLTDTQY

j_call: TRBJ2-7
cdr3_length: 12
clone_size: -
v_call: TRBV10-3
cdr3_aa: AISAGTGAYEQY

j_call: TRBJ2-2
cdr3_length: 15
clone_size: -
v_call: TRBV9
cdr3_aa: ASSFSGTSGVTGELF

j_call: TRBJ2-6
cdr3_length: 17
clone_size: -
v_call: TRBV6-1
cdr3_aa: ASSGLVGAIYSGANVLT

j_call: TRBJ1-5
cdr3_length: 12
clone_size: -
v_call: TRBV21-1
cdr3_aa: ASSKSLSGQPQH

j_call: TRBJ2-3
cdr3_length: 12
clone_size: -
v_call: TRBV2
cdr3_aa: ASSGGKTWDTQY

j_call: TRBJ2-3
cdr3_length: 12
clone_size: -
v_call: TRBV7-3
cdr3_aa: ASSLSWGPDTQY

j_call: TRBJ2-7
cdr3_length: 9
clone_size: -
v_call: TRBV27
cdr3_aa: ASSSAYEQY

j_call: TRBJ1-5
cdr3_length: 14
clone_size: -
v_call: TRBV4-1
cdr3_aa: ASSPEGGQGSQPQH

j_call: TRBJ2-2
cdr3_length: 13
clone_size: -
v_call: TRBV7-3
cdr3_aa: ASSFLAGKPGELF

j_call: TRBJ2-7
cdr3_length: 12
clone_size: -
v_call: TRBV2
cdr3_aa: ASRPQGGAYEQY

j_call: TRBJ2-7
cdr3_length: 14
clone_size: -
v_call: TRBV28
cdr3_aa: ASSNPDRTSSYEQY

j_call: TRBJ1-1
cdr3_length: 12
clone_size: once
v_call: TRBV7-9
cdr3_aa: ASSHDRPNTEAF

j_call: TRBJ2-7
cdr3_length: 12
clone_size: -
v_call: TRBV7-6
cdr3_aa: ASSLAGGGYEQY

j_call: TRBJ1-1
cdr3_length: 12
clone_size: -
v_call: TRBV6-4
cdr3_aa: ASSDSAGNTEAF

j_call: TRBJ2-7
cdr3_length: 12
clone_size: -
v_call: TRBV29-1
cdr3_aa: SVYPDVASNEQY

j_call: TRBJ1-5
cdr3_length: 13
clone_size: -
v_call: TRBV15
cdr3_aa: ATSPGRTDPQPQH

j_call: TRBJ1-5
cdr3_length: 12
clone_size: -
v_call: TRBV19
cdr3_aa: ASASTGPAQPQH

j_call: TRBJ2-7
cdr3_length: 11
clone_size: -
v_call: TRBV7-9
cdr3_aa: ASSQETGHEQY

j_call: TRBJ2-5
cdr3_length: 12
clone_size: -
v_call: TRBV7-9
cdr3_aa: ASSHSGGGETQY

j_call: TRBJ2-7
cdr3_length: 10
clone_size: -
v_call: TRBV25-1
cdr3_aa: ASSELLGEQY

j_call: TRBJ1-2
cdr3_length: 12
clone_size: -
v_call: TRBV2
cdr3_aa: ASSVFPTADRYT

j_call: TRBJ1-1
cdr3_length: 11
clone_size: -
v_call: TRBV19
cdr3_aa: ATRGQMNTEAF

j_call: TRBJ2-3
cdr3_length: 12
clone_size: -
v_call: TRBV5-5
cdr3_aa: ASSLGRSTDTQY

j_call: TRBJ2-3
cdr3_length: 14
clone_size: -
v_call: TRBV6-1
cdr3_aa: ASSASEVWNTDTQY